This TCR beta chain was identified in a study of shared clonotypes between healthy human individuals. Study-level information: Three plates were used per donor for CD4 naive, three for CD4 memory, two for CD8 naive and one for CD8 memory.

As regards this clone: Its antigen is undetermined.

Study-wide points: What limited the represented genetic and exposure-history diversity was the small number of donors.

Here immunoSEQ multiplex PCR was the method, and the copy in TCRdb shows in-frame clones only, minus some. Among about 2 million clones listed, roughly 94% were seen once. CD45RO-negative, CCR7-selected cells formed the naive CD8 fraction, which excluded terminally differentiated effector memory CD45RA+ cells. The CDR3 totals 14 residues. V lost 0 bases and J lost 4, with 8 bases in between. Germline V gene sequence: CDR1 SGDLS, CDR2 YYNGEE. This receptor was taken from a man between 18 and 29 years old in good health. This sequence joins TRBV9 and TRBJ2-1; D not certain. Material: naive CD8+ T cells sorted from blood. CDR3 residues: CASSVATAYNEQFF. DNA of the CDR3: TGTGCCAGCAGCGTAGCGACGGCTTACAATGAGCAGTTCTTC.